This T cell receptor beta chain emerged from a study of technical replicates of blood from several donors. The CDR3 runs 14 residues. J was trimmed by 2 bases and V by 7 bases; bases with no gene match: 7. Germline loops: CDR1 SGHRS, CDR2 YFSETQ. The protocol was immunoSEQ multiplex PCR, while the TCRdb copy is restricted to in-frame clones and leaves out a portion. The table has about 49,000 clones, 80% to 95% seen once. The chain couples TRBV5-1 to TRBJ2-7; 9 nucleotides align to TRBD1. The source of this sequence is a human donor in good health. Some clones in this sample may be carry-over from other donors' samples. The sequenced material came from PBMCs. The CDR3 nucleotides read TGCGCCAGCCGGGCCGGGACAGGGCCCTACGAGCAGTACTTC. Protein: CASRAGTGPYEQYF.